One and the same sample provided the 17 T cell receptor beta chains below, sequenced in a study of blood T cell repertoires in COVID-19. TCRdb's table, derived via immunoSEQ multiplex PCR, lists solely in-frame clones and lacks some. The top ten hold roughly 2.7% of the sample, which has 50,000 or so clones, 84% seen once. The sequenced sample consisted of peripheral blood. These receptors originate from a man aged 50 to 59 with acute or convalescent COVID-19.

The V and J genes are TRBV7-9 and TRBJ1-2; possible D gene TRBD1, 6 bases. The V end lost 1 base, the J end lost 7 bases, and 16 bases lay between the germline ends. The CDR3 has 15 residues. CDR1 is SEHNR, CDR2 FQNEAQ, per germline (reference sequence). As DNA, the CDR3 is TGTGCCAGCAGCTTAGAAGCGGGGGCGATCTTTGGCTACACCTTC. It codes for CASSLEAGAIFGYTF.

The V and J genes are TRBV10-3 and TRBJ2-7, with 11 bases matching TRBD1. CDR1 and CDR2 from the germline V gene are ENHRY and SYGVKD. With V trimmed by 6 bases and J by 0 bases, 4 bases remained unmatched. The CDR3 consists of 15 residues. As DNA, the CDR3 is TGTGCCATCAGCTCCGGGACAGGGGGCTCCTACGAGCAGTACTTC. Translation: CAISSGTGGSYEQYF.

V is TRBV7-8 and J is TRBJ2-7; weak D call: TRBD1 (6 bases). V lost 3 bases, J lost 7 bases, and 19 bases lay in between. Germline lookup yields CDR1 SGHVS and CDR2 FQNEAQ. The length of the CDR3 is 15 residues. The CDR3 loop reads CASSFSGTSGREQYF. The CDR3 DNA sequence: TGTGCCAGCAGCTTCTCCGGGACATCTGGCCGGGAGCAGTACTTC.

The rearrangement joins TRBV6-2 or TRBV6-3 to TRBJ1-4; 7 bases are shared with TRBD1. The CDR3 contains 16 residues. Germline trimming cut 0 bases from V and 8 bases from J; bases unmatched to any gene: 9. The germline V gene has CDR1 MNHEY and CDR2 SVGEGT. The CDR3 loop is CASSYSIRGQTEKLFF. CDR3 nucleotides: TGTGCCAGCAGTTACTCGATTCGGGGACAGACGGAAAAACTGTTTTTT.

The chain uses TRBV4-1 and TRBJ2-6; D gene ambiguous. The V gene lost 2 bases and the J gene lost 3 bases, with 8 bases spanning the gap. The CDR3 is 15 amino acids. The germline V gene encodes CDR1 MGHRA and CDR2 YSYEKL. CDR3 sequence: CASSQPGGGANVLTF. The CDR3 DNA reads as TGCGCCAGCAGCCAACCAGGTGGTGGGGCCAACGTCCTGACTTTC.

V and J are TRBV15 and TRBJ2-3; D possibly corresponds to TRBD1 (6 bases). Trimming took 0 bases from V and 2 from J, leaving 12 bases between them. Germline assignment: CDR1 LNHNV and CDR2 YYDKDF (reference sequence). The CDR3 spans 16 residues. CDR3 bases: TGTGCCACCAGCAGAGATCAGGGGCGGTTCACAGATACGCAGTATTTT. It yields the protein CATSRDQGRFTDTQYF.

The chain is built from TRBV28 and TRBJ1-5, with TRBD1 matching 12 bases. In germline, CDR1 is MDHEN, CDR2 SYDVKM. Losses at the gene ends were 6 bases for V and 6 bases for J; bases not matched to a gene: 12. The CDR3 consists of 17 residues. The CDR3 sequence is CASRRLTGTGGGQPQHF. The CDR3 nucleotides read TGTGCCAGCAGACGGCTGACCGGGACAGGGGGCGGTCAGCCCCAGCATTTT. Full variable domain (rest looked up from reference TRBV28 and TRBJ1-5): DVKVTQSSRYLVKRTGEKVFLECVQDMDHENMFWYRQDPGLGLRLIYFSYDVKMKEKGDIPEGYSVSREKKERFSLILESASTNQTSMYLCASRRLTGTGGGQPQHFGDGTRLSIL.

The chain uses TRBV28 and TRBJ1-2; unclear D gene. With 4 bases removed from V and 3 bases from J, the gap between germline ends came to 9 bases. The germline CDR1 and CDR2 sequences are MDHEN and SYDVKM. The CDR3 length is 13 residues. The CDR3 loop reads CASSWQEDYGYTF. The CDR3 nucleotides are TGTGCCAGCAGTTGGCAGGAGGACTATGGCTACACCTTC.

The gene calls are TRBV27 and TRBJ1-2; 8 positions agree with TRBD1. This CDR3 contains 16 residues. The germline V gene has CDR1 MNHEY and CDR2 SMNVEV (reference sequence). The trim removed 5 bases at V and 3 bases at J, leaving 11 bases unmatched. Here the CDR3 DNA reads TGTGCCAGCAGTCTAACCCGGGACAGGCCATACTATGGCTACACCTTC. Translated: CASSLTRDRPYYGYTF.

The J gene is TRBJ2-7, the V gene TRBV28; 9 bases fit TRBD1. Per the germline V gene, CDR1 is MDHEN and CDR2 is SYDVKM. The length of the CDR3 is 15 residues. Unmatched junction bases numbered 5, after V lost 5 bases and J lost 0 bases. The CDR3 nucleotides are TGTGCCAGCAGTCGACAGGGGGTGTCCTCCTACGAGCAGTACTTC. Encoded protein: CASSRQGVSSYEQYF. Supplemented by reference TRBV28 and TRBJ2-7, the full variable domain reads DVKVTQSSRYLVKRTGEKVFLECVQDMDHENMFWYRQDPGLGLRLIYFSYDVKMKEKGDIPEGYSVSREKKERFSLILESASTNQTSMYLCASSRQGVSSYEQYFGPGTRLTVT.

The V call is TRBV25-1, the J call TRBJ1-4; 7 bases are a match to TRBD1. Trimming at V came to 7 bases and at J to 5 bases, leaving 7 bases not matched to a gene. Germline assignment: CDR1 MGHDK and CDR2 SYGVNS. The CDR3 runs to 14 residues. CDR3 nucleotide sequence: TGTGCCAGCACCCCGGAAGGGGGCAATGAAAAACTGTTTTTT. Amino acids: CASTPEGGNEKLFF.

This chain links TRBV7-3 with TRBJ1-1; possibly TRBD1 for D (5 bases). The CDR3 totals 16 residues. Germline V gene sequence: CDR1 SGHTA, CDR2 FQGTGA. V gave up 2 bases and J gave up 0 bases, with 13 bases separating them. The CDR3 DNA sequence: TGTGCCAGCAGCTTAGGGGCAGGGCCTCTGAACACTGAAGCTTTCTTT. Its translation is CASSLGAGPLNTEAFF.

The chain uses TRBV11-3 and TRBJ2-2; perhaps TRBD1 as D (6 bases). This CDR3 region has 14 residues. Looked up from germline, CDR1 is SGHNT and CDR2 is YENEEA. Trimming left V 5 bases short and J 4 bases short, with 11 bases between. CDR3 region: CASSGDIGTGELFF. CDR3 nucleotides: TGTGCCAGCAGCGGGGACATTGGCACCGGGGAGCTGTTTTTT.

V and J are TRBV19 and TRBJ2-7; 8 bases are shared with TRBD2. V was clipped by 5 bases and J by 2 bases; unmatched bases: 5. The CDR3 runs to 14 residues. Germline CDR1 and CDR2: LNHDA and SQIVND (reference sequence). The CDR3 nucleotides are TGTGCCAGTAGTTTCCAAGCGGGAGCCTACGAGCAGTACTTC. Translated: CASSFQAGAYEQYF.

The chain uses TRBV7-2 and TRBJ2-7, with TRBD1 as a possible D gene (6 bases). From germline, CDR1 is SGHTA and CDR2 FQGNSA. This CDR3 contains 15 residues. The germline V and J ends were trimmed by 5 bases and 6 bases, with 20 bases remaining between them. CDR3 amino acids: CASSGYPQGSLEQYF. The CDR3 DNA reads TGTGCCAGCAGCGGATACCCACAGGGTTCCCTCGAGCAGTACTTC.

The V call is TRBV12-3 or TRBV12-4, the J call TRBJ2-3; D remains unclear. The CDR3 is made up of 13 amino acids. The V gene lost 4 bases and the J gene lost 1 base, with 6 bases spanning the gap. CDR3 nucleotide sequence: TGTGCCAGCAGTTCGTCGGGCACAGATACGCAGTATTTT. It yields the protein CASSSSGTDTQYF.

V is TRBV7-9 and J is TRBJ1-3, with D uncertain. Germline loops: CDR1 SEHNR, CDR2 FQNEAQ (reference sequence). CDR3 length equals 15 residues. V lost 5 bases and J lost 3, with 14 bases in between. The DNA of the CDR3 is TGTGCCAGCAGCCCGCGACATAAAATTGGAAACACCATATATTTT. It specifies CASSPRHKIGNTIYF. Filled out from reference TRBV7-9 and TRBJ1-3, the complete variable domain reads DTGVSQNPRHKITKRGQNVTFRCDPISEHNRLYWYRQTLGQGPEFLTYFQNEAQLEKSRLLSDRFSAERPKGSFSTLEIQRTEQGDSAMYLCASSPRHKIGNTIYFGEGSWLTVV.